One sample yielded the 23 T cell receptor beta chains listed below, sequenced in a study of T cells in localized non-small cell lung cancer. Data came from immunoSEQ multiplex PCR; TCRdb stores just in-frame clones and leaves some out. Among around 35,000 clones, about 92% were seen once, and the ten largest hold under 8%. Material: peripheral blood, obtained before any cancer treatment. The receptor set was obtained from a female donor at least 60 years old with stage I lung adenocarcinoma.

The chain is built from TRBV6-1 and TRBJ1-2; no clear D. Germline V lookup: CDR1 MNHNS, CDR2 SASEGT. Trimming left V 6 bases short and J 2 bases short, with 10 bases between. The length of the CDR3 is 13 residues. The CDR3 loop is CASRVTSNYGYTF. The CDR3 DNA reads TGTGCCAGCAGGGTCACATCAAACTATGGCTACACCTTC.

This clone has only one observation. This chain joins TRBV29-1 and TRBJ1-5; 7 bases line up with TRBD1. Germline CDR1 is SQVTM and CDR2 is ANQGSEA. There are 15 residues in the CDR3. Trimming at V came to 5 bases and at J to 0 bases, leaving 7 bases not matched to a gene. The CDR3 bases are TGCAGCGTTCGACAGGGACCCAATAGCAATCAGCCCCAGCATTTT. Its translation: CSVRQGPNSNQPQHF.

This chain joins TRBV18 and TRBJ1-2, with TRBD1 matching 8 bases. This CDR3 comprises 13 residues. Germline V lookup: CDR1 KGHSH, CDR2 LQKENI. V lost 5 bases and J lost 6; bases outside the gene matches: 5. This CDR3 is CASSADRADGYTF. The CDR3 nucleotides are TGTGCCAGCTCAGCGGACAGGGCTGATGGCTACACCTTC.

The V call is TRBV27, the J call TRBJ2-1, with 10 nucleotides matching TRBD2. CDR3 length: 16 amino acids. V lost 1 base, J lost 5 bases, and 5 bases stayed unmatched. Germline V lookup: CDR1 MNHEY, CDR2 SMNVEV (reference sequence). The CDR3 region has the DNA TGTGCCAGCAGTTTATTTAGCGGGAGGCCGGACAATGAGCAGTTCTTC. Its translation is CASSLFSGRPDNEQFF.

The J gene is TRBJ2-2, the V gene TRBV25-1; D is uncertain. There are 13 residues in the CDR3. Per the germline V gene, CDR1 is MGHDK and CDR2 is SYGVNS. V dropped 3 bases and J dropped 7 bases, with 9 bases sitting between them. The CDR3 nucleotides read TGTGCCAGCAGTGACTGGTCTGGCGGGGAGCTGTTTTTT. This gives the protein CASSDWSGGELFF.

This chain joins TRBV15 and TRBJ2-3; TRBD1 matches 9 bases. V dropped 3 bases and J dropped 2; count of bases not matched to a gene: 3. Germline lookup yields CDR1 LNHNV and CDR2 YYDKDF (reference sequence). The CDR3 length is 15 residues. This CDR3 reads CATSSGTGPTDTQYF. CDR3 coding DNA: TGTGCCACCAGCAGTGGGACAGGGCCCACAGATACGCAGTATTTT.

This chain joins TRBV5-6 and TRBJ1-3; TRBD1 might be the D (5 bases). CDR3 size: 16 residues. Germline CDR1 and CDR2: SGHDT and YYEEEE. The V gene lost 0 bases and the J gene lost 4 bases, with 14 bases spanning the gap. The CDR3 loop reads CASSLAGPLGGNTIYF. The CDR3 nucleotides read TGTGCCAGCAGCTTGGCAGGGCCCCTGGGGGGAAACACCATATATTTT.

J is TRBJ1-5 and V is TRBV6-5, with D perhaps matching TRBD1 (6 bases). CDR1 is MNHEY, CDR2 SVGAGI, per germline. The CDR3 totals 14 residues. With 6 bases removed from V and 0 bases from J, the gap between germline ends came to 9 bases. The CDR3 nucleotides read TGTGCCAGCAGGGAGGACAGTAGCAATCAGCCCCAGCATTTT. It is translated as CASREDSSNQPQHF.

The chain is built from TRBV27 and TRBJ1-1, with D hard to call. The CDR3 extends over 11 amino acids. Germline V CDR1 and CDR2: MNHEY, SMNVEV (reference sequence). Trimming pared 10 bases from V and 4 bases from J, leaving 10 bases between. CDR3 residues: CATVEGTEAFF. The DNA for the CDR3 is TGTGCCACTGTCGAGGGCACTGAAGCTTTCTTT.

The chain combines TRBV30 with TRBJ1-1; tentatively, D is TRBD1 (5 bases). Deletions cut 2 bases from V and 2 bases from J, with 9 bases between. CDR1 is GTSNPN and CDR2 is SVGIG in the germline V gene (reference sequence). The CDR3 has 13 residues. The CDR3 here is CAWSSGYNTEAFF. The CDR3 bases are TGTGCCTGGAGTTCAGGGTACAACACTGAAGCTTTCTTT.

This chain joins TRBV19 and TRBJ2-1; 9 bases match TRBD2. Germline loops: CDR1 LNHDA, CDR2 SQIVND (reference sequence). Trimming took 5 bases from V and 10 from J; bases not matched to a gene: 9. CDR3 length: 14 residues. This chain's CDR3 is CASSRSSGGREQFF. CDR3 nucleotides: TGTGCCAGTAGTCGTAGTAGCGGGGGACGGGAGCAGTTCTTC.

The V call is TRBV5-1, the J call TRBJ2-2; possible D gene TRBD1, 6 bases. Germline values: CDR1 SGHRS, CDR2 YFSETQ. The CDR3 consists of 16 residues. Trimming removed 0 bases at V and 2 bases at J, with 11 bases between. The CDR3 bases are TGCGCCAGCAGCTTGGATATAGGGACAAACACCGGGGAGCTGTTTTTT. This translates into CASSLDIGTNTGELFF.

CDR3 protein: CAWSVRGRDEKLFF. In nucleotides, the CDR3 is TGTGCCTGGAGTGTACGGGGACGAGATGAAAAACTGTTTTTT. The chain joins TRBV30 to TRBJ1-4; D perhaps matches TRBD1 (5 bases). This CDR3 region has 14 residues. Germline CDR1 is GTSNPN and CDR2 is SVGIG (reference sequence). With 0 bases removed from V and 6 bases from J, the gap between germline ends came to 11 bases.

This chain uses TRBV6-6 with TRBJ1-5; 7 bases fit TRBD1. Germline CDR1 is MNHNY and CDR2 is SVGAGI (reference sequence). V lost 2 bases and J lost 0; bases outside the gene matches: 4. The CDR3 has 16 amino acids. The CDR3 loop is CASSYGQVYSNQPQHF. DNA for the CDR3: TGTGCCAGCAGTTACGGACAGGTCTATAGCAATCAGCCCCAGCATTTT.

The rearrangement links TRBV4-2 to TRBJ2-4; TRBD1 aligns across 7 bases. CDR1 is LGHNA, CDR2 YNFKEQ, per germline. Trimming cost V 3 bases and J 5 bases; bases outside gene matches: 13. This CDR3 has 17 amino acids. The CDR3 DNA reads TGTGCCAGCAGCCAGACAACCAACAGGGGTGGGGAAAACATTCAGTACTTC. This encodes CASSQTTNRGGENIQYF.

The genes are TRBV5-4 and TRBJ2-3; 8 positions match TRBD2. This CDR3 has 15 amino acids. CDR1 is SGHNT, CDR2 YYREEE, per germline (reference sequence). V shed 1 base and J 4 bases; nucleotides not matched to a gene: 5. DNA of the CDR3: TGTGCCAGCAGCTTGAGGGCGGGGGGCCCAGATACGCAGTATTTT. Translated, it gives CASSLRAGGPDTQYF.

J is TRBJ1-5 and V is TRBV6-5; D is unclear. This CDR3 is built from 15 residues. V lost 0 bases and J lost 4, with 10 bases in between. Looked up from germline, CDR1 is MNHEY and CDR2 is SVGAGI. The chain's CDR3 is CASSYSFKGNQPQHF. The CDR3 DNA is TGTGCCAGCAGTTACTCGTTCAAGGGAAATCAGCCCCAGCATTTT.

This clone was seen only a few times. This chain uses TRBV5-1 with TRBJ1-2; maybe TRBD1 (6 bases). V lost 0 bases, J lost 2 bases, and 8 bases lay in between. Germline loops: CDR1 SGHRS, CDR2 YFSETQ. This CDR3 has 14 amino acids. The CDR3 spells CASSLGQGNYGYTF. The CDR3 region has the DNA TGCGCCAGCAGCTTGGGGCAGGGGAACTATGGCTACACCTTC.

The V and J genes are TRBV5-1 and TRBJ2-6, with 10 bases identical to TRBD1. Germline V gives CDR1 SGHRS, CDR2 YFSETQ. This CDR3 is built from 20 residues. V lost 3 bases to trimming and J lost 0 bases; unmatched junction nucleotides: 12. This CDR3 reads CASSCSTGTGVGSGANVLTF. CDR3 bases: TGCGCCAGCAGCTGTTCTACCGGGACAGGGGTTGGCTCTGGGGCCAACGTCCTGACTTTC.

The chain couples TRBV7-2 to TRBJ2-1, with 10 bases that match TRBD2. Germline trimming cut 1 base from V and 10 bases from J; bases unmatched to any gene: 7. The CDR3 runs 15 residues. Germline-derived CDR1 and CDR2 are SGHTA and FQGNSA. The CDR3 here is CASSLGQRGGKEQFF. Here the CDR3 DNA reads TGTGCCAGCAGCTTAGGTCAGCGGGGGGGCAAAGAGCAGTTCTTC.

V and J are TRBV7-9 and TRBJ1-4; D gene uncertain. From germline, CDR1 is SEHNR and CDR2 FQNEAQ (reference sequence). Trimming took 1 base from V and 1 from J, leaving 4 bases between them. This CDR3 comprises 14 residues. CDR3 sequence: CASSLDLTNEKLFF. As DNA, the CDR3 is TGTGCCAGCAGCTTAGACCTAACTAATGAAAAACTGTTTTTT.

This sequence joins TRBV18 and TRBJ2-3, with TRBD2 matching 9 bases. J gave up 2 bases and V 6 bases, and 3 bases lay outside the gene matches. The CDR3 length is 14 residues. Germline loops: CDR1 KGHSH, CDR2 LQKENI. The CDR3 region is CASSTSGYTDTQYF. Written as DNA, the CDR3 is TGTGCCAGCTCGACTAGCGGCTACACAGATACGCAGTATTTT.

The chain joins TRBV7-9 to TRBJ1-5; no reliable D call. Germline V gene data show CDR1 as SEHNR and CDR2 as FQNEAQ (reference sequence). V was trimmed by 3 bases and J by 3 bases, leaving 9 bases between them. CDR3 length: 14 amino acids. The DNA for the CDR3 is TGTGCCAGCAGCTTTAACAGTCCCAATCAGCCCCAGCATTTT. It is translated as CASSFNSPNQPQHF.